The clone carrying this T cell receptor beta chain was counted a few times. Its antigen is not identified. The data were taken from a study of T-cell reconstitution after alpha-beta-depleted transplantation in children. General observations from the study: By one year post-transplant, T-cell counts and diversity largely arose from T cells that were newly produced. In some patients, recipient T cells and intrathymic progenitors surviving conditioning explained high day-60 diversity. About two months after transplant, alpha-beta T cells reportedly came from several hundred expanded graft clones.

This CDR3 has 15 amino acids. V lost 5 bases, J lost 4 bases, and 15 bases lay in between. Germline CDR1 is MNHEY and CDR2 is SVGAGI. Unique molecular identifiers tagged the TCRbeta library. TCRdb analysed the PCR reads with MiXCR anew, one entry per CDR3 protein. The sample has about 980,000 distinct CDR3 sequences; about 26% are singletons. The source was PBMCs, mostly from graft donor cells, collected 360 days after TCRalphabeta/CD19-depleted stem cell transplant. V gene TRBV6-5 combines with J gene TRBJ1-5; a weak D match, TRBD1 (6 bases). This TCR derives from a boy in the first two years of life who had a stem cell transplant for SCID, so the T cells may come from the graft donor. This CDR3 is CASSPQWTANQPQHF. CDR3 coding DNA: TGTGCCAGCAGTCCCCAATGGACAGCTAATCAGCCCCAGCATTTT.